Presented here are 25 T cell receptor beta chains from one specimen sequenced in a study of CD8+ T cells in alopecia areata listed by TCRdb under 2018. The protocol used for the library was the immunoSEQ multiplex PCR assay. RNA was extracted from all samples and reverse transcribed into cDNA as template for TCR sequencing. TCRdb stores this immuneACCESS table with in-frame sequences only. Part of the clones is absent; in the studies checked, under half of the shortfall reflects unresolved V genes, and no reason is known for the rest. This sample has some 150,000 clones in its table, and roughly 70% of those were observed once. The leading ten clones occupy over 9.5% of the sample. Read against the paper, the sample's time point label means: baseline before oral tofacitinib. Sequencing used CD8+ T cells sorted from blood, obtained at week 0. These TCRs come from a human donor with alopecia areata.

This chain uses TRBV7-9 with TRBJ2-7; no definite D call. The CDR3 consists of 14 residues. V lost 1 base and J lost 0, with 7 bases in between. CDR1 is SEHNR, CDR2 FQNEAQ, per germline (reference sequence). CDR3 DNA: TGTGCCAGCAGCTTAGTACCAAGCTCCTACGAGCAGTACTTC. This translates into CASSLVPSSYEQYF.

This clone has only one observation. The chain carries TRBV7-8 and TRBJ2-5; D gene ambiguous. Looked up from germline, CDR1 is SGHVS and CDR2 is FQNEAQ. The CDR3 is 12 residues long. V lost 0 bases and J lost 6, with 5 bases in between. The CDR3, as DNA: TGTGCCAGCAGCTTAGCTGCGAAGACCCAGTACTTC. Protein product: CASSLAAKTQYF.

The CDR3 coding sequence is TGCGCCAGCAGCCATCTGGGGGCCTTTGAGGACGAGCAGTACTTC. This encodes CASSHLGAFEDEQYF. The chain carries TRBV5-1 and TRBJ2-7; maybe TRBD1 (6 bases). Germline-derived CDR1 and CDR2 are SGHRS and YFSETQ. The CDR3 length is 15 residues. V was trimmed by 4 bases and J by 5 bases, leaving 19 bases between them.

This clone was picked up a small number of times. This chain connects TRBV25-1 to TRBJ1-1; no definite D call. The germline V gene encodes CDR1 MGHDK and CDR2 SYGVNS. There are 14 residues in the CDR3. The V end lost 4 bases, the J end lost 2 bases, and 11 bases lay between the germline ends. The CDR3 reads CASSADASNTEAFF. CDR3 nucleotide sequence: TGTGCCAGCAGTGCTGACGCCTCCAACACTGAAGCTTTCTTT.

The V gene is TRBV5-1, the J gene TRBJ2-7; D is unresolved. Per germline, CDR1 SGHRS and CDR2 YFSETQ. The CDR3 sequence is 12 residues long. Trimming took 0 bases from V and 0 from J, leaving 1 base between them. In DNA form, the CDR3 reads TGCGCCAGCAGCTTGGCCTCCTACGAGCAGTACTTC. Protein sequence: CASSLASYEQYF.

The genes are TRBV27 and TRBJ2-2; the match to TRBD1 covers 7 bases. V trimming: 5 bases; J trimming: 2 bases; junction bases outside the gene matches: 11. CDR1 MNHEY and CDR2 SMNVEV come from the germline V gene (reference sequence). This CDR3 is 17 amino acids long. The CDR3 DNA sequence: TGTGCCAGCAGTCCATACCTGGGACAGTATAACACCGGGGAGCTGTTTTTT. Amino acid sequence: CASSPYLGQYNTGELFF.

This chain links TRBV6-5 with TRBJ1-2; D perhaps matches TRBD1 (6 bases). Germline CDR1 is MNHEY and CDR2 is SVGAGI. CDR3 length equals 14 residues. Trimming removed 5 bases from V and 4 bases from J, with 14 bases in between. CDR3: CASSGGGDGYGYTF. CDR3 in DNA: TGTGCCAGCAGTGGAGGGGGGGATGGCTATGGCTACACCTTC.

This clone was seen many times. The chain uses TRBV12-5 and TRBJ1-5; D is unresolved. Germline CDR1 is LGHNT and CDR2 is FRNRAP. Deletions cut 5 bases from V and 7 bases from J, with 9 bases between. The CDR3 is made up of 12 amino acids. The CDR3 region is CASGATKQPQHF. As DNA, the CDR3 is TGTGCTAGTGGTGCCACAAAACAGCCCCAGCATTTT.

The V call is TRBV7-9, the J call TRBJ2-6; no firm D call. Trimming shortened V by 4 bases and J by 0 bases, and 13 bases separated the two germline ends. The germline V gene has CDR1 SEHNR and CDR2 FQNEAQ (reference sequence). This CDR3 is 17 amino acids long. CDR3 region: CASSSSLVSSGANVLTF. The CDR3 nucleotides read TGTGCCAGCAGCTCGAGCCTGGTCTCCTCTGGGGCCAACGTCCTGACTTTC.

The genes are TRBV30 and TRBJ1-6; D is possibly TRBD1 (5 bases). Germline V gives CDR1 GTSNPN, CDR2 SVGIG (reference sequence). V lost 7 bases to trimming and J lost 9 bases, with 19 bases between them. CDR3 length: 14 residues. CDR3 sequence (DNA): TGTGCCTCTACGACGGTCAGGGATAGTTCACCCCTCCACTTT. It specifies CASTTVRDSSPLHF.

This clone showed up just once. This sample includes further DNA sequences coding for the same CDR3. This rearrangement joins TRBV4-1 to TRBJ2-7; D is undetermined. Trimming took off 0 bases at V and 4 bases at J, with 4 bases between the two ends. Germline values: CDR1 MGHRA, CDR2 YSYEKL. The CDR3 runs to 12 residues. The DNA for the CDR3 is TGCGCCAGCAGCCAAGAAGGGTACGAGCAGTACTTC. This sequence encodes CASSQEGYEQYF.

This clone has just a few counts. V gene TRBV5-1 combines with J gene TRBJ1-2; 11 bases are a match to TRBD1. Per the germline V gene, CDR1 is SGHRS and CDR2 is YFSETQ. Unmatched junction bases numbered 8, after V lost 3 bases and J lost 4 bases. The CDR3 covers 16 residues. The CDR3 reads CASSSAGGTGGYGYTF. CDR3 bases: TGCGCCAGCAGCTCGGCTGGTGGGACAGGGGGCTATGGCTACACCTTC.

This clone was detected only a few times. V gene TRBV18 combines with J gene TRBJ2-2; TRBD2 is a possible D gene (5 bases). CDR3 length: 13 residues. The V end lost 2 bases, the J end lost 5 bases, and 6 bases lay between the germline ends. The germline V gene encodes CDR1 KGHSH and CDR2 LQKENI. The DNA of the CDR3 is TGTGCCAGCTCACCAGGGAGAACCGGGGAGCTGTTTTTT. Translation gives CASSPGRTGELFF.

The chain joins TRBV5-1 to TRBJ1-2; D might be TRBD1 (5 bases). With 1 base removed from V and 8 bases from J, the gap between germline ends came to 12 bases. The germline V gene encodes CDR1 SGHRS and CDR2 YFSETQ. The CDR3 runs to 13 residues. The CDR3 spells CASSLKEGLGYTF. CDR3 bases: TGCGCCAGCAGCTTGAAGGAGGGACTCGGCTACACCTTC.

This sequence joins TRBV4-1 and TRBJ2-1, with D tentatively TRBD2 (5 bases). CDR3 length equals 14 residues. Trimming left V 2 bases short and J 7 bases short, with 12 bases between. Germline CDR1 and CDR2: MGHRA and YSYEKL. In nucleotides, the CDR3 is TGCGCCAGCAGCCAACCACCCCCGGGGAATGAGCAGTTCTTC. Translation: CASSQPPPGNEQFF.

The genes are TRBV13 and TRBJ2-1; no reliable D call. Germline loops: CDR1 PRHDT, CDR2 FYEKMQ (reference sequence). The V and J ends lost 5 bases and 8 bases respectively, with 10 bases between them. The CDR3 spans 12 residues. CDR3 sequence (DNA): TGTGCCAGCAGCGACCGGACCGATGAGCAGTTCTTC. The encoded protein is CASSDRTDEQFF.

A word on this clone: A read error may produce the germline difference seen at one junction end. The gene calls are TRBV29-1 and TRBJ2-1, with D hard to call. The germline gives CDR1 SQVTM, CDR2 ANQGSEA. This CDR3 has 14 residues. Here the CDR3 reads CSLEGLGSYNEQFF. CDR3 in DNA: TGCAGCCTTGAAGGGCTAGGCTCCTACAATGAGCAGTTCTTC.

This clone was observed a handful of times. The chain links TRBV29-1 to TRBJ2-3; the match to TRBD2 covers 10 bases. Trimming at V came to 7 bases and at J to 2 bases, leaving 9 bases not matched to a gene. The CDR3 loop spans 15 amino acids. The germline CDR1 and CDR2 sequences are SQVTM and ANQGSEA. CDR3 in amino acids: CSAVAGGRDTDTQYF. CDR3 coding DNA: TGCAGCGCCGTAGCGGGGGGCAGAGACACAGATACGCAGTATTTT.

This chain's CDR3 is CASSEGQGATYEQYF. CDR3 coding DNA: TGTGCCAGCAGCGAAGGACAGGGGGCGACCTACGAGCAGTACTTC. The rearrangement links TRBV7-9 to TRBJ2-7, with 11 bases that match TRBD1. V trimming: 5 bases; J trimming: 2 bases; junction bases outside the gene matches: 5. The germline CDR1 and CDR2 sequences are SEHNR and FQNEAQ (reference sequence). The CDR3 length is 15 residues.

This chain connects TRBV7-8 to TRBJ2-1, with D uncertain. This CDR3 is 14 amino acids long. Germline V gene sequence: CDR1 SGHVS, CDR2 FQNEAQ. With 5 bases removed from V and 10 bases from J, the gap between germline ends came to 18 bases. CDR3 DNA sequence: TGTGCCAGCAGCCTAACGGATGGGCGGCGGGAGCAGTTCTTC. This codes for CASSLTDGRREQFF.

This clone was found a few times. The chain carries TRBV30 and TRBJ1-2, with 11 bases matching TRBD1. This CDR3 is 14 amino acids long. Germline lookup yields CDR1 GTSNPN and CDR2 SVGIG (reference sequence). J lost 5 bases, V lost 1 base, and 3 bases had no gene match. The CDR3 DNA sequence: TGTGCCTGGAGTGAAGGGACAGGGGGTTATGGCTACACCTTC. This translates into CAWSEGTGGYGYTF.

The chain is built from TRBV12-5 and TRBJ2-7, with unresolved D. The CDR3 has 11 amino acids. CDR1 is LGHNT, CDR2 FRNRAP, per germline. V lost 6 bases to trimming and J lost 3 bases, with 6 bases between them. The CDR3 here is CASGARYEQYF. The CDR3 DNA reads TGTGCTAGTGGGGCACGCTACGAGCAGTACTTC.

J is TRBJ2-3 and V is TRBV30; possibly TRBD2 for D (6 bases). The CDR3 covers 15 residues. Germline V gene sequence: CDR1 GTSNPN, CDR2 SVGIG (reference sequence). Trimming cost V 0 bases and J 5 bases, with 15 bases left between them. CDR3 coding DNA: TGTGCCTGGAGTGTAGGAGGGGAGGCGTTAGATACGCAGTATTTT. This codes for CAWSVGGEALDTQYF.

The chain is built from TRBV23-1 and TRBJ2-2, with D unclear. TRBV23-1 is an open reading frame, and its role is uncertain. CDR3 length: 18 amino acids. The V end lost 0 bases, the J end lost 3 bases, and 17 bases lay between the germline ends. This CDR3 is CASSQSLHLNSYTGELFF. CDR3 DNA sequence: TGCGCCAGCAGTCAATCGCTGCACCTGAATTCGTACACCGGGGAGCTGTTTTTT.

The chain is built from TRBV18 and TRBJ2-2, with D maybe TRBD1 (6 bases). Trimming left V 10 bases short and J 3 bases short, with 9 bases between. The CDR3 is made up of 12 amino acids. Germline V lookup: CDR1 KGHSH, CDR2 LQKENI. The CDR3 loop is CANEGDTGELFF. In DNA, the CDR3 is TGTGCCAACGAGGGGGACACCGGGGAGCTGTTTTTT.